One sample yielded the 6 T cell receptor beta chains listed below, sequenced in a study of CD8 T cells in ankylosing spondylitis. Study-wide results and caveats: Typical of ankylosing spondylitis blood, it appeared, was a TCR beta motif of under 10 highly homologous variants.

What these receptors recognize is not known. Using its own MiXCR run on the 5' RACE reads, TCRdb lists one record per CDR3 protein. The sample yields a few hundred thousand distinct CDR3 sequences, about an eighth seen once. The sequencing sample was made of blood, either unsorted or a sorted T cell fraction (not recorded which). The receptors stem from a male donor with ankylosing spondylitis.

The rearrangement uses TRBV28 and TRBJ1-5, with unresolved D. This CDR3 has 11 amino acids. Germline V gene data show CDR1 as MDHEN and CDR2 as SYDVKM. V lost 7 bases to trimming and J lost 2 bases, with 3 bases between them. The CDR3 here is CASKGNQPQHF. DNA for the CDR3: TGTGCCAGCAAGGGCAATCAGCCCCAGCATTTT.

This clonotype has a handful of counts. The chain uses TRBV5-1 and TRBJ2-7; D tentatively reads TRBD1 or TRBD2 (6 bases each). The V gene lost 0 bases and the J gene lost 1 base, with 8 bases spanning the gap. This CDR3 has 14 amino acids. CDR1 and CDR2 (germline): SGHRS, YFSETQ. The CDR3 loop reads CASSLEGGSYEQYF. The CDR3 DNA reads as TGCGCCAGCAGCTTGGAGGGGGGATCCTACGAGCAGTACTTC.

The gene calls are TRBV7-6 and TRBJ1-5; D unclear. The CDR3 consists of 13 residues. V lost 5 bases, J lost 3 bases, and 8 bases lay in between. CDR1 is SGHVS, CDR2 FNYEAQ, per germline. The CDR3 nucleotides are TGTGCCAGCAGCCCAGGTCACAATCAGCCCCAGCATTTT. It translates to CASSPGHNQPQHF.

The rearrangement uses TRBV29-1 and TRBJ1-5; TRBD1 might be the D (5 bases). Between the trimmed V and J ends, which lost 3 bases and 2 bases, there was a span of 11 bases. The germline V gene has CDR1 SQVTM and CDR2 ANQGSEA. The CDR3 is 14 residues long. The CDR3 reads CSVDGREGNQPQHF. The CDR3 coding sequence is TGCAGCGTTGATGGCAGGGAGGGCAATCAGCCCCAGCATTTT.

J is TRBJ2-2 and V is TRBV12-3 or TRBV12-4, with 10 bases that match TRBD1. This CDR3 spans 16 amino acids. V shed 5 bases, J shed 3 bases, and the junction held 6 bases outside the gene matches. The CDR3 spells CASSPAGTGDTGELFF. CDR3 coding DNA: TGTGCCAGCAGTCCCGCCGGGACAGGGGACACCGGGGAGCTGTTTTTT.

This chain uses TRBV20-1 with TRBJ2-5, with 7 bases aligning to TRBD1. With V trimmed by 5 bases and J by 3 bases, 12 bases remained unmatched. The CDR3 loop spans 15 amino acids. CDR1 and CDR2 from the germline V gene are DFQATT and SNEGSKA (reference sequence). CDR3 protein: CSASPWGTVKETQYF. CDR3 in DNA: TGCAGTGCTTCCCCCTGGGGGACAGTTAAAGAGACCCAGTACTTC.